This is a list of T cell receptor beta chains from one sample in a study of cytotoxic CD8 clonotypes in ibrutinib-treated CLL. The assay was immunoSEQ multiplex PCR, and TCRdb's table has in-frame clones only and misses some. Of approximately 30,000 clones listed, 69% are singletons. The starting material was PBMCs, obtained after 24 months of ibrutinib treatment. Receptors were obtained from a human donor with chronic lymphocytic leukemia. Each CDR3 is given with its conserved first and last residue. A D gene is named only where the DNA matches it firmly. Only some rows state a clone size, as once, few, many or a class for expanded clones.

J gene: TRBJ2-7; clone size: NA; V gene: TRBV30; D gene: NA; CDR3 DNA: TGTGCCTGGAGGGGGACCTACGAGCAGTACTTC; CDR3 protein: CAWRGTYEQYF
J gene: TRBJ2-5; clone size: once; V gene: TRBV2; D gene: NA; CDR3 DNA: TGTGCCAGCGGGCTTGGGGGGACTCAAGAGACCCAGTACTTC; CDR3 protein: CASGLGGTQETQYF
J gene: TRBJ2-3; clone size: few; V gene: TRBV19; D gene: NA; CDR3 DNA: TGTGCCAGTATTGGGGAGACAGATACGCAGTATTTT; CDR3 protein: CASIGETDTQYF
J gene: TRBJ1-5; clone size: NA; V gene: TRBV19; D gene: NA; CDR3 DNA: TGTGCCAGTAGTAGACAGGTAAATCAGCCCCAGCATTTT; CDR3 protein: CASSRQVNQPQHF
J gene: TRBJ1-5; clone size: medium-sized; V gene: TRBV30; D gene: TRBD1; CDR3 DNA: TGTGCCTGGTCAGGGGGCGCGGGGCAGCCCCAGCATTTT; CDR3 protein: CAWSGGAGQPQHF
J gene: TRBJ2-3; clone size: NA; V gene: TRBV10-1; D gene: TRBD2; CDR3 DNA: TGCGCCAGCGGAGCCGGGGGGAGCGGAGATACGCAGTATTTT; CDR3 protein: CASGAGGSGDTQYF
J gene: TRBJ2-7; clone size: once; V gene: TRBV9; D gene: NA; CDR3 DNA: TGTGCCAGCAGCGTAGACTCGGGGGCCTCCTACGAGCAGTACTTC; CDR3 protein: CASSVDSGASYEQYF
J gene: TRBJ1-4; clone size: NA; V gene: TRBV28; D gene: NA; CDR3 DNA: TGTGCCAGCAGCCGACCGGGGCCTCATAATGAAAAACTGTTTTTT; CDR3 protein: CASSRPGPHNEKLFF
J gene: TRBJ2-3; clone size: few; V gene: TRBV11-2; D gene: NA; CDR3 DNA: TGTGCCAGCAGCTCCAGACAGGGTGTCCCCCGGGGGACCTCAGATACGCAGTATTTT; CDR3 protein: CASSSRQGVPRGTSDTQYF
J gene: TRBJ2-7; clone size: NA; V gene: TRBV7-6; D gene: NA; CDR3 DNA: TGTGCCAGCAGCCAGGTGGGGACCCGCTCCTACGAGCAGTACTTC; CDR3 protein: CASSQVGTRSYEQYF
J gene: TRBJ2-7; clone size: NA; V gene: TRBV21-1; D gene: NA; CDR3 DNA: TGTGCCAGCCATGGGCAGTCTAGAATATCCTACGAGCAGTACTTC; CDR3 protein: CASHGQSRISYEQYF
J gene: TRBJ1-2; clone size: NA; V gene: TRBV27; D gene: TRBD1; CDR3 DNA: TGTGCCAGCAGTCCGTTGACAGGGATCTATGGCTACACCTTC; CDR3 protein: CASSPLTGIYGYTF
J gene: TRBJ2-7; clone size: NA; V gene: TRBV30; D gene: TRBD2; CDR3 DNA: TGTGCCTGGAACAGCGGGGGAAGCTCCTACGAGCAGTACTTC; CDR3 protein: CAWNSGGSSYEQYF
J gene: TRBJ1-5; clone size: few; V gene: TRBV7-9; D gene: NA; CDR3 DNA: TGTGCCAGCAGCTCAGTGGGAGGGGATGGCAATCAGCCCCAGCATTTT; CDR3 protein: CASSSVGGDGNQPQHF
J gene: TRBJ2-5; clone size: NA; V gene: TRBV5-1; D gene: NA; CDR3 DNA: TGCGCCAGCAGCCCGACACCGGCCGTGGTAGAGACCCAGTACTTC; CDR3 protein: CASSPTPAVVETQYF
J gene: TRBJ1-1; clone size: NA; V gene: TRBV9; D gene: NA; CDR3 DNA: TGTGCCAGCAGCGTAAGGGGAGGTCGGGGTACTGAAGCTTTCTTT; CDR3 protein: CASSVRGGRGTEAFF
J gene: TRBJ1-2; clone size: once; V gene: TRBV6-5; D gene: NA; CDR3 DNA: TGTGCCAGCGGAGGTTTTAACTATGGCTACACCTTC; CDR3 protein: CASGGFNYGYTF
J gene: TRBJ2-7; clone size: NA; V gene: TRBV7-8; D gene: NA; CDR3 DNA: TGTGCCAGCAGCTCCGCCGGGACAACCTACGAGCAGTACTTC; CDR3 protein: CASSSAGTTYEQYF
J gene: TRBJ2-2; clone size: few; V gene: TRBV10-1; D gene: NA; CDR3 DNA: TGCGCCAGCGGGAGAAACACCGGGGAGCTGTTTTTT; CDR3 protein: CASGRNTGELFF
J gene: TRBJ2-7; clone size: NA; V gene: TRBV19; D gene: TRBD2; CDR3 DNA: TGTGCCACGGAGACTAGCGGGGGGTACGAGCAGTACTTC; CDR3 protein: CATETSGGYEQYF
J gene: TRBJ2-7; clone size: NA; V gene: TRBV6-5; D gene: NA; CDR3 DNA: TGTGCCAGCAGTTACTCTGGGAGCTACGAGCAGTACTTC; CDR3 protein: CASSYSGSYEQYF
J gene: TRBJ2-5; clone size: NA; V gene: TRBV18; D gene: NA; CDR3 DNA: TGTGCCAGCTCACCTCAGGGGGAGACCCAGTACTTC; CDR3 protein: CASSPQGETQYF
J gene: TRBJ2-4; clone size: NA; V gene: TRBV9; D gene: TRBD1; CDR3 DNA: TGTGCCAGCAGCGTAGACGGACAGGGAAAAAACATTCAGTACTTC; CDR3 protein: CASSVDGQGKNIQYF
J gene: TRBJ2-1; clone size: NA; V gene: TRBV11-3; D gene: NA; CDR3 DNA: TGTGCCAGCAGCTTAGATGTGGAAGGTGAGCAGTTCTTC; CDR3 protein: CASSLDVEGEQFF
J gene: TRBJ2-7; clone size: NA; V gene: TRBV9; D gene: TRBD1; CDR3 DNA: TGTGCCAGCAGCGTAGGGTCCGGACAGGGCCAGTACGAGCAGTACTTC; CDR3 protein: CASSVGSGQGQYEQYF
J gene: TRBJ1-1; clone size: NA; V gene: TRBV25-1; D gene: NA; CDR3 DNA: TGTGCCAGCAGTGCTACACTGGGAAGCACTGAAGCTTTCTTT; CDR3 protein: CASSATLGSTEAFF